Listed below are T cell receptor beta chains from one sample, sequenced in a study of cytomegalovirus exposure and HLA in healthy donors. TCRdb's copy holds only in-frame clones and misses some; the assay was immunoSEQ multiplex PCR. The table records under 250,000 clones, approximately 82% of them present only once. Sequencing used PBMCs. Receptors originate from a woman between 45 and 65 years old in good health and CMV-seropositive. Each CDR3 is given with its conserved first and last residue. A D gene is named only where the DNA matches it firmly. The size entry is marked missing in some rows and otherwise reads once, few, many or a size class.

d_gene: NA
j_gene: TRBJ1-1
v_gene: TRBV9
abundance: NA
CDR3aa: CASSVSGGLNTEAFF
CDR3nt: TGTGCCAGCAGCGTTTCGGGGGGTTTGAACACTGAAGCTTTCTTT

d_gene: TRBD1
j_gene: TRBJ1-1
v_gene: TRBV28
abundance: few
CDR3aa: CASSRDRVAEAFF
CDR3nt: TGTGCCAGCAGCAGGGACAGGGTGGCTGAAGCTTTCTTT

d_gene: TRBD2
j_gene: TRBJ2-7
v_gene: TRBV5-4
abundance: NA
CDR3aa: CASSQASSGVGWEQYF
CDR3nt: TGTGCCAGCAGCCAAGCGTCTAGCGGGGTTGGATGGGAGCAGTACTTC

d_gene: NA
j_gene: TRBJ1-2
v_gene: TRBV11-2
abundance: NA
CDR3aa: CASSTLQGNPLNYGYTF
CDR3nt: TGTGCCAGCAGTACTTTACAGGGAAACCCCCTAAACTATGGCTACACCTTC

d_gene: TRBD2
j_gene: TRBJ2-1
v_gene: TRBV7-7
abundance: NA
CDR3aa: CASSLAGGNNEQFF
CDR3nt: TGTGCCAGCAGTTTAGCGGGGGGAAACAATGAGCAGTTCTTC

d_gene: TRBD1
j_gene: TRBJ1-1
v_gene: TRBV27
abundance: NA
CDR3aa: CASSLDRGTEAFF
CDR3nt: TGTGCCAGCAGTTTGGACAGGGGAACTGAAGCTTTCTTT

d_gene: TRBD1
j_gene: TRBJ1-1
v_gene: TRBV19
abundance: NA
CDR3aa: CASSGQGFGEAFF
CDR3nt: TGTGCCAGTAGTGGACAGGGTTTTGGTGAAGCTTTCTTT

d_gene: NA
j_gene: TRBJ1-6
v_gene: TRBV5-1
abundance: NA
CDR3aa: CASSLAVADGSYNSPLHF
CDR3nt: TGCGCCAGCAGCTTGGCCGTGGCAGATGGCTCCTATAATTCACCCCTCCACTTT

d_gene: NA
j_gene: TRBJ1-1
v_gene: TRBV7-9
abundance: NA
CDR3aa: CASSLTGPTEAFF
CDR3nt: TGTGCCAGCAGCCTAACAGGGCCCACTGAAGCTTTCTTT

d_gene: TRBD1
j_gene: TRBJ2-2
v_gene: TRBV11-2
abundance: NA
CDR3aa: CASSLAGQGFFGELFF
CDR3nt: TGTGCCAGCAGCTTAGCGGGACAGGGGTTCTTCGGGGAGCTGTTTTTT

d_gene: TRBD1
j_gene: TRBJ2-6
v_gene: TRBV5-4
abundance: NA
CDR3aa: CASRRTGTSSGANVLTF
CDR3nt: TGTGCCAGCAGAAGGACAGGGACCTCCTCTGGGGCCAACGTCCTGACTTTC

d_gene: TRBD2
j_gene: TRBJ2-7
v_gene: TRBV11-2
abundance: many
CDR3aa: CASSSDAGLAVPSWF
CDR3nt: TGTGCCAGCAGCTCCGACGCGGGACTAGCGGTCCCCTCGTGGTTC

d_gene: TRBD2
j_gene: TRBJ2-1
v_gene: TRBV9
abundance: NA
CDR3aa: CASSVAGPTSGWGVDEQFF
CDR3nt: TGTGCCAGCAGCGTAGCCGGGCCGACTAGCGGGTGGGGGGTCGATGAGCAGTTCTTC

d_gene: TRBD2
j_gene: TRBJ2-3
v_gene: TRBV5-1
abundance: NA
CDR3aa: CASFGGLAGLDTQYF
CDR3nt: TGCGCCAGCTTCGGGGGACTAGCGGGGTTAGATACGCAGTATTTT

d_gene: NA
j_gene: TRBJ2-1
v_gene: TRBV2
abundance: many
CDR3aa: CASNRVDEQFF
CDR3nt: TGTGCCAGCAATCGCGTCGATGAGCAGTTCTTC

d_gene: TRBD2
j_gene: TRBJ2-5
v_gene: TRBV7-9
abundance: NA
CDR3aa: CASSLAGEGTQYF
CDR3nt: TGTGCCAGCAGCTTGGCGGGGGAGGGGACCCAGTACTTC

d_gene: NA
j_gene: TRBJ2-7
v_gene: TRBV25-1
abundance: NA
CDR3aa: CASSDLGTYEQYF
CDR3nt: TGTGCCAGCAGTGATCTAGGAACCTACGAGCAGTACTTC

d_gene: TRBD1
j_gene: TRBJ1-6
v_gene: TRBV19
abundance: NA
CDR3aa: CASNFRDRPSPLHF
CDR3nt: TGTGCCAGTAACTTCCGGGACAGACCGTCACCCCTCCACTTT

d_gene: NA
j_gene: TRBJ2-7
v_gene: TRBV20-1
abundance: NA
CDR3aa: CSASNRGEQYF
CDR3nt: TGCAGTGCTAGCAATCGGGGCGAGCAGTACTTC

d_gene: TRBD1
j_gene: TRBJ2-3
v_gene: TRBV19
abundance: few
CDR3aa: CASSRRQGQGDTQYF
CDR3nt: TGTGCCAGTAGTAGACGACAGGGGCAGGGAGATACGCAGTATTTT

d_gene: TRBD1
j_gene: TRBJ1-6
v_gene: TRBV6-5
abundance: NA
CDR3aa: CASGRQGNSPLHF
CDR3nt: TGTGCCAGCGGGAGACAGGGGAATTCACCCCTCCACTTT

d_gene: TRBD1
j_gene: TRBJ2-2
v_gene: TRBV19
abundance: NA
CDR3aa: CASSIKGQGPGELFF
CDR3nt: TGTGCCAGTAGTATCAAGGGACAGGGACCCGGGGAGCTGTTTTTT